The 12 T cell receptor beta chains listed next were all sequenced from one sample in a study of T cells in Graves' hyperthyroidism and ophthalmopathy. TCR beta CDR3 region amplification was performed from RNA transcripts. The HTBI primer set served for first-round RT-PCR of the TCR CDR3. TCRdb reanalysed the multiplex PCR reads using MiXCR and keeps one entry per CDR3 protein. The top ten hold about 3.9% of the sample, which has hundreds of thousands of distinct CDR3 sequences, over 12% seen once. Source material: blood. These receptors all come from a woman in her forties with Graves' ophthalmopathy.

This clonotype was counted many times. This chain connects TRBV6-1 to TRBJ1-5; D remains ambiguous. This CDR3 region has 13 residues. V was cut by 7 bases and J by 0 bases, with 7 bases left in between. Germline loops: CDR1 MNHNS, CDR2 SASEGT. CDR3 coding DNA: TGTGCCAGCACCGCCTCTAGCAATCAGCCCCAGCATTTT. This translates into CASTASSNQPQHF.

This clonotype was detected ten times or more. The chain has TRBV12-3 or TRBV12-4 and TRBJ1-3, with a weak D call TRBD1 (5 bases). CDR3 size: 15 residues. Trimming shortened V by 5 bases and J by 0 bases, and 11 bases separated the two germline ends. The CDR3 DNA follows: TGTGCCAGCAGTACGGGGCGGGACTCTGGAAACACCATATATTTT. This gives the protein CASSTGRDSGNTIYF.

The V call is TRBV7-8, the J call TRBJ2-2; 10 bases are a match to TRBD2. V dropped 4 bases and J dropped 3; count of bases not matched to a gene: 11. Germline V lookup: CDR1 SGHVS, CDR2 FQNEAQ. This CDR3 comprises 18 residues. The CDR3 loop reads CASSSRISGRAHTGELFF. The DNA of the CDR3 is TGTGCCAGCAGCTCTCGGATCAGCGGGAGGGCCCACACCGGGGAGCTGTTTTTT.

This clonotype was seen ten or more times. The V gene is TRBV6-5, the J gene TRBJ1-1; no reliable D call. CDR1 and CDR2 from the germline V gene are MNHEY and SVGAGI. The V end lost 0 bases, the J end lost 5 bases, and 10 bases lay between the germline ends. This CDR3 is 14 amino acids long. The CDR3 spells CASSYSGSETEAFF. CDR3 in DNA: TGTGCCAGCAGTTACTCCGGATCGGAAACTGAAGCTTTCTTT.

The V and J genes are TRBV18 and TRBJ2-6; TRBD2 agrees at 11 bases. The CDR3 is 19 residues long. CDR1 is KGHSH, CDR2 LQKENI, per germline. Trimming took 3 bases from V and 0 from J; bases not matched to a gene: 7. CDR3 nucleotide sequence: TGTGCCAGCTCACCCGCGGGGACTAGCGGAGCCTCTGGGGCCAACGTCCTGACTTTC. Translation: CASSPAGTSGASGANVLTF.

This clonotype occurred many times. This rearrangement joins TRBV7-8 to TRBJ2-7, with 10 bases lining up with TRBD1. The CDR3 has 15 residues. The J segment lost 7 bases and the V segment lost 3 bases, leaving 9 bases of the junction unmatched. CDR1 is SGHVS, CDR2 FQNEAQ, per germline. CDR3 DNA sequence: TGTGCCAGCAGCTTGGCAGGACAGGGGGTGGGGGAGCAGTACTTC. Amino acid sequence: CASSLAGQGVGEQYF.

This chain uses TRBV4-1 with TRBJ2-7, with 9 bases fitting TRBD1. J lost 0 bases, V lost 5 bases, and 14 bases had no gene match. The CDR3 runs 18 residues. In germline, CDR1 is MGHRA, CDR2 YSYEKL. CDR3 DNA: TGCGCCAGCAGCGCGCAACCACGGACAGGGGAAATCTCCTACGAGCAGTACTTC. Translating it yields CASSAQPRTGEISYEQYF.

This chain connects TRBV19 to TRBJ2-2, with 13 bases matching TRBD2. Germline values: CDR1 LNHDA, CDR2 SQIVND (reference sequence). The CDR3 is 16 residues long. Trimming took 7 bases from V and 5 from J; bases not matched to a gene: 7. The CDR3 region is CASKLAGGPGTGELFF. The CDR3 DNA is TGTGCCAGTAAACTAGCGGGAGGGCCTGGAACCGGGGAGCTGTTTTTT.

The gene calls are TRBV3-1 and TRBJ2-7, with TRBD2 matching over 12 bases. The CDR3 contains 15 residues. V was clipped by 5 bases and J by 6 bases; unmatched bases: 8. The germline V gene has CDR1 LGHDT and CDR2 YNNKEL (reference sequence). This CDR3 is CASSDRLAGEGEQYF. The CDR3 bases are TGTGCCAGCAGCGACCGACTAGCGGGAGAAGGCGAGCAGTACTTC.

The chain couples TRBV10-3 to TRBJ2-5; perhaps TRBD1 as D (5 bases). With 11 bases removed from V and 4 bases from J, the gap between germline ends came to 11 bases. The CDR3 covers 11 residues. The V gene's germline CDR1 is ENHRY and CDR2 SYGVKD. This CDR3 reads CASLDRETQYF. The CDR3 nucleotides read TGTGCCTCCCTCGACAGAGAGACCCAGTACTTC.

This clonotype was seen many times. A read error may explain this, as a much larger clone is one base away. The V call is TRBV6-5, the J call TRBJ2-2, with unresolved D. V lost 2 bases to trimming and J lost 1 base, with 5 bases between them. The germline V gene has CDR1 MNHEY and CDR2 SVGAGI. This CDR3 is built from 14 residues. The CDR3 loop is CASSYVRNTGELFF. The DNA for the CDR3 is TGTGCCAGCAGTTACGTGCGGAACACCGGGGAGCTGTTTTTT.

This clonotype was detected a few times. The chain uses TRBV13 and TRBJ2-7; TRBD1 matches 7 bases. V lost 1 base to trimming and J lost 3 bases; unmatched junction nucleotides: 9. Germline V gives CDR1 PRHDT, CDR2 FYEKMQ (reference sequence). This CDR3 spans 16 amino acids. For the CDR3, the DNA is TGTGCCAGCAGCTTAGTTCGCCCACAGGGGAACTACGAGCAGTACTTC. Its translation is CASSLVRPQGNYEQYF.